The 11 T cell receptor beta chains in this list originate from one sample, sequenced in a study of blood T cell repertoires in COVID-19. Sequencing used immunoSEQ multiplex PCR; TCRdb keeps in-frame clones, though not all of them. The top ten clones hold around 7% of a sample with about 180,000 clones, over 80% of them seen once. The sequencing sample was made of peripheral blood. The receptor source for this set is a woman aged 40-49 years with COVID-19, enrolled during active disease.

The chain employs TRBV7-6 and TRBJ1-5; 7 bases line up with TRBD1. Trimming cost V 5 bases and J 2 bases; bases outside gene matches: 12. Germline values: CDR1 SGHVS, CDR2 FNYEAQ. This CDR3 is 17 amino acids long. CDR3 in DNA: TGTGCCAGCAGCCGTCAGGGGGGAACAAGCGGCAATCAGCCCCAGCATTTT. Protein sequence: CASSRQGGTSGNQPQHF. Variable domain in full (rest from reference TRBV7-6 and TRBJ1-5): GAGVSQSPRYKVTKRGQDVALRCDPISGHVSLYWYRQALGQGPEFLTYFNYEAQQDKSGLPNDRFSAERPEGSISTLTIQRTEQRDSAMYRCASSRQGGTSGNQPQHFGDGTRLSIL.

This sequence joins TRBV14 and TRBJ2-1, with TRBD1 matching over 10 bases. The germline V gene has CDR1 SGHDN and CDR2 FVKESK. The CDR3 covers 17 residues. V was clipped by 2 bases and J by 8 bases; unmatched bases: 12. CDR3 amino acids: CASSQIFRDRGPDEQFF. The DNA of the CDR3 is TGTGCCAGCAGCCAAATTTTCCGGGACAGGGGTCCGGATGAGCAGTTCTTC.

J is TRBJ1-5 and V is TRBV29-1; the match to TRBD1 covers 7 bases. V lost 7 bases, J lost 5 bases, and 5 bases stayed unmatched. CDR3 size: 12 residues. CDR1 is SQVTM, CDR2 ANQGSEA, per germline. The CDR3 loop reads CSAQGTDQPQHF. The CDR3, as DNA: TGCAGCGCACAGGGGACAGATCAGCCCCAGCATTTT. Together with reference TRBV29-1 and TRBJ1-5, the CDR3 gives the full variable domain: SAVISQKPSRDICQRGTSLTIQCQVDSQVTMMFWYRQQPGQSLTLIATANQGSEATYESGFVIDKFPISRPNLTFSTLTVSNMSPEDSSIYLCSAQGTDQPQHFGDGTRLSIL.

V gene TRBV15 combines with J gene TRBJ2-7, with TRBD2 identical over 11 bases. The V and J ends lost 0 bases and 3 bases, in that order; junction bases with no gene match: 1. The CDR3 extends over 15 amino acids. The germline V gene encodes CDR1 LNHNV and CDR2 YYDKDF (reference sequence). The CDR3 loop reads CATSRDLAGGYEQYF. The CDR3 coding sequence is TGTGCCACCAGCAGAGATCTAGCGGGGGGCTACGAGCAGTACTTC.

This clone was counted once. The gene calls are TRBV7-2 and TRBJ1-3; D is unresolved. The germline V gene has CDR1 SGHTA and CDR2 FQGNSA. There are 13 residues in the CDR3. V lost 5 bases, J lost 0 bases, and 5 bases lay in between. The chain's CDR3 is CASSLISGNTIYF. The DNA for the CDR3 is TGTGCCAGCAGCCTTATCTCTGGAAACACCATATATTTT.

This rearrangement joins TRBV7-3 to TRBJ2-2; the D gene is possibly TRBD2 (7 bases). Trimming removed 5 bases at V and 1 base at J, with 17 bases between. This CDR3 spans 17 amino acids. Germline loops: CDR1 SGHTA, CDR2 FQGTGA. The CDR3 nucleotides are TGTGCCAGCAGCCCCTCTGGGGGGGGCAGGAACACCGGGGAGCTGTTTTTT. As protein: CASSPSGGGRNTGELFF.

About this clone itself: In the same sample, other DNA sequences code for this CDR3. The chain is built from TRBV5-1 and TRBJ2-1, with D unresolved. Germline V gene sequence: CDR1 SGHRS, CDR2 YFSETQ. Trimming cost V 0 bases and J 4 bases, with 5 bases left between them. This CDR3 is built from 13 residues. CDR3 bases: TGCGCCAGCAGCTTGGGACTTTACAATGAGCAGTTCTTC. Encoded protein: CASSLGLYNEQFF.

V gene TRBV7-9 combines with J gene TRBJ1-2, with 10 bases lining up with TRBD1. The ends lost 1 base at V and 2 bases at J; junction bases unmatched: 1. Germline values: CDR1 SEHNR, CDR2 FQNEAQ (reference sequence). This CDR3 has 15 residues. The DNA of the CDR3 is TGTGCCAGCAGCTTAGGGACAGGGGGAAACTATGGCTACACCTTC. This gives the protein CASSLGTGGNYGYTF.

J is TRBJ1-1 and V is TRBV15; D ambiguous. The length of the CDR3 is 13 residues. Trimming took off 8 bases at V and 3 bases at J, with 13 bases between the two ends. The germline gives CDR1 LNHNV, CDR2 YYDKDF (reference sequence). CDR3 in amino acids: CATGLTRDTEAFF. Here the CDR3 DNA reads TGTGCCACCGGGTTGACCCGGGACACTGAAGCTTTCTTT.

The chain carries TRBV11-2 and TRBJ2-7; D is possibly TRBD2 (6 bases). The CDR3 runs 14 residues. Trimming stripped 1 base from V and 3 bases from J, with 10 bases between. Germline loops: CDR1 SGHAT, CDR2 FQNNGV. This CDR3 is CASSLGGRGYEQYF. The CDR3 bases are TGTGCCAGCAGCTTAGGAGGGCGGGGCTACGAGCAGTACTTC.

The rearrangement uses TRBV7-9 and TRBJ1-1; TRBD1 aligns across 9 bases. The CDR3 is made up of 14 amino acids. V lost 8 bases, J lost 5 bases, and 9 bases stayed unmatched. CDR1 SEHNR and CDR2 FQNEAQ come from the germline V gene (reference sequence). CDR3 bases: TGTGCCAGCGGGACAGGGCGGAAGAGGACTGAAGCTTTCTTT. Translated: CASGTGRKRTEAFF.